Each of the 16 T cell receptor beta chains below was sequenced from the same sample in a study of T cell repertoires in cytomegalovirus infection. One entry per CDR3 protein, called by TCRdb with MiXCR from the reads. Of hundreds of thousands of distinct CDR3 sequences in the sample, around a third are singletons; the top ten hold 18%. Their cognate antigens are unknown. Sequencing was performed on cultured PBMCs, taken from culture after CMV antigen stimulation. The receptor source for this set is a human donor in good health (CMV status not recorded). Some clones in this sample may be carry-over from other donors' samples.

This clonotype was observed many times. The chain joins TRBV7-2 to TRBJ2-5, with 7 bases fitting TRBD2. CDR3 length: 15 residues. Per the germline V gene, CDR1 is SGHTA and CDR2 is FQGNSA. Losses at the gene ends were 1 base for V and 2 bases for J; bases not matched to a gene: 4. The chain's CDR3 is CASSLGRGLQETQYF. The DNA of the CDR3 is TGTGCCAGCAGCTTAGGGCGGGGGTTGCAAGAGACCCAGTACTTC.

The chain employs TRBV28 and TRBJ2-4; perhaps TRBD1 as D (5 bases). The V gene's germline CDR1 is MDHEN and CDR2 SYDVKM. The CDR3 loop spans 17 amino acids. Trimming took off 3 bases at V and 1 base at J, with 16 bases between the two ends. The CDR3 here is CASSFYRAKGAKNIQYF. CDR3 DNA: TGTGCCAGCAGTTTCTACCGGGCCAAGGGGGCCAAAAACATTCAGTACTTC. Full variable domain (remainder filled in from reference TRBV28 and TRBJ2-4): DVKVTQSSRYLVKRTGEKVFLECVQDMDHENMFWYRQDPGLGLRLIYFSYDVKMKEKGDIPEGYSVSREKKERFSLILESASTNQTSMYLCASSFYRAKGAKNIQYFGAGTRLSVL.

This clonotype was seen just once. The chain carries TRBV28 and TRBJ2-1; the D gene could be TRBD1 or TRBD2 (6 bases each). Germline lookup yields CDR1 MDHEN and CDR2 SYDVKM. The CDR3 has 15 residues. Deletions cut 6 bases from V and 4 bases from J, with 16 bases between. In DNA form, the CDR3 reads TGTGCCAGCAGCCGTAGCGGAGGGGGATACAATGAGCAGTTCTTC. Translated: CASSRSGGGYNEQFF.

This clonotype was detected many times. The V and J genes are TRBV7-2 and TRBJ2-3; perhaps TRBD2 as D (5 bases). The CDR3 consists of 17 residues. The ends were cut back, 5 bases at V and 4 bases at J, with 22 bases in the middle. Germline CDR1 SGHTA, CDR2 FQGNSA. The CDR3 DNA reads TGTGCCAGCAGCCTCTCCGGGGTAGCGTCCTTGGCAGATACGCAGTATTTT. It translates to CASSLSGVASLADTQYF.

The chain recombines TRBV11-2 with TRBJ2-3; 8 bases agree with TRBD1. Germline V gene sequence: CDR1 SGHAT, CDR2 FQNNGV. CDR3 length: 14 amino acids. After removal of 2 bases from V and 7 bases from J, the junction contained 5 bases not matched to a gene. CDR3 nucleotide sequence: TGTGCCAGCAGCTTATCAGGGGGCCGGAATACGCAGTATTTT. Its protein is CASSLSGGRNTQYF.

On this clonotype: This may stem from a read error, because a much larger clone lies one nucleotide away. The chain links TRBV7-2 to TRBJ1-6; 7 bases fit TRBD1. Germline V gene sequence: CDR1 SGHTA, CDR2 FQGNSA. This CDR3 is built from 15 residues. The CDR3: CASSLDRNYTSPLHF. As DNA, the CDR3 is TGTGCCAGCAGCTTGGACAGGAACTATACTTCACCCCTCCACTTT.

CDR3 region: CASSFKTGLAVYNEQFF. The DNA for the CDR3 is TGTGCCAGTAGTTTCAAGACAGGACTAGCGGTCTACAATGAGCAGTTCTTC. V gene TRBV19 combines with J gene TRBJ2-1; 10 bases align to TRBD2. The CDR3 consists of 17 residues. After removal of 5 bases from V and 3 bases from J, the junction contained 10 bases not matched to a gene. CDR1 is LNHDA, CDR2 SQIVND, per germline (reference sequence). Together with reference TRBV19 and TRBJ2-1, the CDR3 gives the full variable domain: DGGITQSPKYLFRKEGQNVTLSCEQNLNHDAMYWYRQDPGQGLRLIYYSQIVNDFQKGDIAEGYSVSREKKESFPLTVTSAQKNPTAFYLCASSFKTGLAVYNEQFFGPGTRLTVL.

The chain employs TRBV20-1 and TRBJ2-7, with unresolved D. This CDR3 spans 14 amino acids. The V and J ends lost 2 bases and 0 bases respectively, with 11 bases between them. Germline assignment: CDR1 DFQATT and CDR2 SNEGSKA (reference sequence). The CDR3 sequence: CSARTDPSSYEQYF. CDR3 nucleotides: TGCAGTGCTAGAACTGACCCGAGCTCCTACGAGCAGTACTTC.

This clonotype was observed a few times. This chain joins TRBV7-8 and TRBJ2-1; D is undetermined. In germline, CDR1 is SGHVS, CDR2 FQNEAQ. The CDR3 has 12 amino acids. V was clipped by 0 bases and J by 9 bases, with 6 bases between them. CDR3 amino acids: CASSLAGLEQFF. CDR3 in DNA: TGTGCCAGCAGCTTAGCGGGCCTTGAGCAGTTCTTC.

CDR3 DNA sequence: TGTGCCAGCAGCCAACTAGCGGGAGGGCCGAATGAGCAGTTCTTC. Translated, it gives CASSQLAGGPNEQFF. The chain employs TRBV7-9 and TRBJ2-1; 13 positions match TRBD2. The ends lost 5 bases at V and 7 bases at J; junction bases unmatched: 5. Per germline, CDR1 SEHNR and CDR2 FQNEAQ (reference sequence). The length of the CDR3 is 15 residues.

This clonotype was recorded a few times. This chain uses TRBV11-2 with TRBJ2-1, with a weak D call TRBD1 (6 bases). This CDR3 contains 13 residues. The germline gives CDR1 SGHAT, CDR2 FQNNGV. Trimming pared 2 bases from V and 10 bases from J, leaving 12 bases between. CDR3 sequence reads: CASSLRRGTEQFF. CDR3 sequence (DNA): TGTGCCAGCAGCTTAAGGCGTGGGACAGAGCAGTTCTTC.

The CDR3 DNA follows: TGTGCCAGCAGTCGATGGCAGGGGGGCAATCAGCCCCAGCATTTT. Translating gives CASSRWQGGNQPQHF. This chain links TRBV27 with TRBJ1-5; 7 nucleotides match TRBD1. The CDR3 totals 15 residues. Germline lookup yields CDR1 MNHEY and CDR2 SMNVEV (reference sequence). V dropped 5 bases and J dropped 2; count of bases not matched to a gene: 6.

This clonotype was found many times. The CDR3 DNA reads TGTGCCAGCAGCCCCCCGGGGGGGTTATCAACTAATGAAAAACTGTTTTTT. Translated: CASSPPGGLSTNEKLFF. The rearrangement links TRBV7-2 to TRBJ1-4, with TRBD1 as a possible D gene (5 bases). This CDR3 contains 17 residues. The V end lost 5 bases, the J end lost 0 bases, and 16 bases lay between the germline ends. The germline CDR1 and CDR2 sequences are SGHTA and FQGNSA.

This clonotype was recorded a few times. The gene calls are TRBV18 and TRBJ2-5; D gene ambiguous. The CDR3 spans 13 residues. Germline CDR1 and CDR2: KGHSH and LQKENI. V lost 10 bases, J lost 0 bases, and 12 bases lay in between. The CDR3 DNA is TGTGCCACCCGCATTCCTGACCAAGAGACCCAGTACTTC. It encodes CATRIPDQETQYF.

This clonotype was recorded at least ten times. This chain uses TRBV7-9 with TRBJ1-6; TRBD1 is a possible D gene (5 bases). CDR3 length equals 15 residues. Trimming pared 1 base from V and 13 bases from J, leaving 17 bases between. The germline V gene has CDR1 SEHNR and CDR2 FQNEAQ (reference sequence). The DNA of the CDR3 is TGTGCCAGCAGCTTAGTCCTACCAGACGGGGGGCCCCTCCACTTT. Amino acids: CASSLVLPDGGPLHF.

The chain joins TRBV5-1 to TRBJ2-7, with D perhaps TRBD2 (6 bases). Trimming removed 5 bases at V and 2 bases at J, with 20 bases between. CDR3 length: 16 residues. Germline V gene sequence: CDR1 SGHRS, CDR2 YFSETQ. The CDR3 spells CASSPGRGLVAYEQYF. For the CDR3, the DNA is TGCGCCAGCAGTCCCGGGAGAGGGTTGGTGGCCTACGAGCAGTACTTC.